The clone carrying this TCR beta chain was observed a single time. What it recognizes is unknown. The data are from a study of long-term antiretroviral therapy in people with HIV. Study-wide results and caveats: Despite increasing after ART, diversity remained lower than that of transplant donor controls. Samples were collected from 2004 to 2017 under possibly less effective ART regimens. No data were available on ART adherence, viral resistance or therapy changes.

Investigators performed immunoSEQ version v3.0 at survey level. Data came from immunoSEQ multiplex PCR; TCRdb stores just in-frame clones and leaves some out. Seen here are over 15,000 clones, about 80% observed once, and the top ten hold roughly 10%. Germline values: CDR1 MNHEY, CDR2 SMNVEV (reference sequence). This CDR3 is 14 amino acids long. Deletions cut 4 bases from V and 7 bases from J, with 14 bases between. This TCR was sampled from a woman in her thirties or forties with HIV. V usage is TRBV27 and J usage is TRBJ2-4, with D possibly being TRBD1 or TRBD2 (5 bases each). Sequenced here: unsorted PBMCs, sampled 0.2 years after starting antiretroviral therapy. CDR3: CASSYRGVKNIQYF. CDR3 DNA: TGTGCCAGCAGTTACCGGGGCGTAAAGAACATTCAGTACTTC.